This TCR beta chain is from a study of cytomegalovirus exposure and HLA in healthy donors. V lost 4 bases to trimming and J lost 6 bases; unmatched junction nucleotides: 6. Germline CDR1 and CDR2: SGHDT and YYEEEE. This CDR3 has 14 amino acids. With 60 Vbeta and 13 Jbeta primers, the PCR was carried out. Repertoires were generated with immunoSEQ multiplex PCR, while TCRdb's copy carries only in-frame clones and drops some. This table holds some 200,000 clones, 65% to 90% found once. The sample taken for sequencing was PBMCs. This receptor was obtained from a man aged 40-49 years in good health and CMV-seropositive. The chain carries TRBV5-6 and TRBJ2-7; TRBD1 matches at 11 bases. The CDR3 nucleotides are TGTGCCAGCAGCCCCGGGACAGGGGGGCCCGAGCAGTACTTC. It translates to CASSPGTGGPEQYF.